The 17 T cell receptor beta chains listed next were all sequenced from one sample in a study of beta chain features in type 1 diabetes. Of the isolated RNA, all was reverse transcribed, and so the sequenced material was expressed TCRB transcripts. Sequenced by immunoSEQ multiplex PCR; TCRdb stores in-frame clones only, minus some. There are more than 350,000 clones in the sample; approximately 10% occur only once, and 0.045% to 0.06% lies in the top ten. Sequenced material: naive CD4+ T cells from blood. These receptors all come from a woman under 30 in good health.

This rearrangement joins TRBV6-5 to TRBJ2-3, with D perhaps TRBD1 or TRBD2 (5 bases each). The germline V gene encodes CDR1 MNHEY and CDR2 SVGAGI. Trimming pared 5 bases from V and 0 bases from J, leaving 12 bases between. The CDR3 sequence is 15 residues long. DNA for the CDR3: TGTGCCAGCAGTCTCCGGGACCCTAGCACAGATACGCAGTATTTT. As protein: CASSLRDPSTDTQYF.

The chain employs TRBV29-1 and TRBJ2-1; 12 nucleotides match TRBD1. V lost 8 bases, J lost 4 bases, and 9 bases stayed unmatched. Looked up from germline, CDR1 is SQVTM and CDR2 is ANQGSEA. The CDR3 contains 15 residues. CDR3 sequence: CSPWGTGGLYNEQFF. As DNA, the CDR3 is TGCAGCCCGTGGGGGACAGGGGGCCTGTACAATGAGCAGTTCTTC.

This clone turned up a few times. V gene TRBV28 combines with J gene TRBJ2-2; D not resolved. This CDR3 has 12 amino acids. Trimming left V 6 bases short and J 9 bases short, with 11 bases between. Germline V gene lookup returns CDR1 MDHEN and CDR2 SYDVKM. CDR3 coding DNA: TGTGCCAGCAGGGAAGTAGACCGGGAGCTGTTTTTT. It encodes CASREVDRELFF.

The chain uses TRBV14 and TRBJ2-1, with 7 positions matching TRBD1. Germline CDR1 SGHDN, CDR2 FVKESK. This CDR3 region has 14 residues. V lost 6 bases and J lost 7; bases outside the gene matches: 9. The CDR3 reads CASRRTGSKNEQFF. CDR3 sequence (DNA): TGTGCCAGCAGGAGGACAGGATCCAAGAATGAGCAGTTCTTC.

This clone was seen more than once but under ten times. The chain employs TRBV4-2 and TRBJ1-5; D may be TRBD1 (6 bases). Germline V lookup: CDR1 LGHNA, CDR2 YNFKEQ. V was cut by 1 base and J by 0 bases, with 13 bases left in between. The CDR3 spans 17 residues. The CDR3 DNA reads as TGTGCCAGCAGCCAAGTGGCGGGGGCAGCTAGCAATCAGCCCCAGCATTTT. As protein: CASSQVAGAASNQPQHF.

This clone was seen more than once but under ten times. The chain couples TRBV2 to TRBJ2-3; the D gene is possibly TRBD1 (6 bases). The CDR3 sequence is 14 residues long. Germline V gives CDR1 SNHLY, CDR2 FYNNEI. The V gene lost 3 bases and the J gene lost 5 bases, with 12 bases spanning the gap. In nucleotides, the CDR3 is TGTGCCAGCAGTGAGGTACGGACAGAAGATACGCAGTATTTT. Translating gives CASSEVRTEDTQYF. The complete variable domain, with remaining parts taken from reference TRBV2 and TRBJ2-3, reads EPEVTQTPSHQVTQMGQEVILRCVPISNHLYFYWYRQILGQKVEFLVSFYNNEISEKSEIFDDQFSVERPDGSNFTLKIRSTKLEDSAMYFCASSEVRTEDTQYFGPGTRLTVL.

This sequence joins TRBV7-2 and TRBJ1-2, with D tentatively TRBD1 (6 bases). Germline V gives CDR1 SGHTA, CDR2 FQGNSA. V was pared by 0 bases and J by 4 bases, with 12 bases between. The CDR3 extends over 15 amino acids. Here the CDR3 DNA reads TGTGCCAGCAGCTTAGCCGGGGGCGCGGGCTATGGCTACACCTTC. It is translated as CASSLAGGAGYGYTF.

The V and J genes are TRBV27 and TRBJ1-1; unclear D gene. Between the trimmed V and J ends, which lost 6 bases and 8 bases, there was a span of 16 bases. Germline CDR1 MNHEY, CDR2 SMNVEV (reference sequence). This CDR3 is built from 13 residues. Written as DNA, the CDR3 is TGTGCCAGCAGGACTTGGCGGGGAGGAGAAGCTTTCTTT. Its translation: CASRTWRGGEAFF.

The table lists this clone with a few counts. The chain carries TRBV29-1 and TRBJ1-2, with 8 bases aligning to TRBD1. CDR1 and CDR2 (germline): SQVTM, ANQGSEA. The CDR3 is made up of 12 amino acids. V shed 6 bases, J shed 7 bases, and the junction held 7 bases outside the gene matches. The CDR3 protein is CSVQDRVFGYTF. The CDR3 region has the DNA TGCAGCGTGCAGGACAGGGTTTTTGGCTACACCTTC. Filled out from reference TRBV29-1 and TRBJ1-2, the complete variable domain reads SAVISQKPSRDICQRGTSLTIQCQVDSQVTMMFWYRQQPGQSLTLIATANQGSEATYESGFVIDKFPISRPNLTFSTLTVSNMSPEDSSIYLCSVQDRVFGYTFGSGTRLTVV.

This clone was observed a handful of times. V usage is TRBV30 and J usage is TRBJ1-4; 11 bases agree with TRBD1. Unmatched junction bases numbered 4, after V lost 3 bases and J lost 10 bases. The CDR3 contains 13 residues. CDR1 GTSNPN and CDR2 SVGIG come from the germline V gene (reference sequence). CDR3 residues: CAWRGQGAGKLFF. The CDR3 DNA reads as TGTGCCTGGAGAGGACAGGGGGCGGGAAAACTGTTTTTT. Full variable domain (outside the CDR3, taken from reference TRBV30 and TRBJ1-4): SQTIHQWPATLVQPVGSPLSLECTVEGTSNPNLYWYRQAAGRGLQLLFYSVGIGQISSEVPQNLSASRPQDRQFILSSKKLLLSDSGFYLCAWRGQGAGKLFFGSGTQLSVL.

The V and J genes are TRBV18 and TRBJ2-1; D may be TRBD1 (6 bases). Germline CDR1 KGHSH, CDR2 LQKENI. V shed 3 bases and J shed 3 bases, with 9 bases lying between them. The CDR3 runs to 14 residues. The CDR3 region is CASSPTQGYNEQFF. CDR3 bases: TGTGCCAGCTCACCTACACAGGGCTACAATGAGCAGTTCTTC.

This clone was picked up one time. The rearrangement uses TRBV7-9 and TRBJ2-5; either TRBD1 or TRBD2 may supply D (5 bases each). V lost 5 bases and J lost 2, with 18 bases in between. The CDR3 has 16 residues. Germline V gene data show CDR1 as SEHNR and CDR2 as FQNEAQ (reference sequence). Written as DNA, the CDR3 is TGTGCCAGCAGCCCACGCCTGGCCAGGGAGCAAGAGACCCAGTACTTC. This encodes CASSPRLAREQETQYF.

This clone showed up just a few times. V is TRBV2 and J is TRBJ2-7; no definite D call. This CDR3 region has 13 residues. Trimming cost V 2 bases and J 0 bases, with 5 bases left between them. CDR1 is SNHLY, CDR2 FYNNEI, per germline. CDR3 coding DNA: TGTGCCAGCAGTGAACGCCGCTCCTACGAGCAGTACGTC. Translated: CASSERRSYEQYV.

The J gene is TRBJ2-2, the V gene TRBV27; D is possibly TRBD2 (6 bases). The V end lost 7 bases, the J end lost 0 bases, and 9 bases lay between the germline ends. The length of the CDR3 is 14 residues. Germline V lookup: CDR1 MNHEY, CDR2 SMNVEV (reference sequence). The CDR3 spells CASKGGANTGELFF. CDR3 nucleotides: TGTGCCAGCAAGGGAGGCGCGAACACCGGGGAGCTGTTTTTT.

The genes are TRBV11-2 and TRBJ2-7; D perhaps matches TRBD1 (6 bases). Trimming took off 7 bases at V and 5 bases at J, with 15 bases between the two ends. The CDR3 is 13 amino acids. The germline CDR1 and CDR2 sequences are SGHAT and FQNNGV. For the CDR3, the DNA is TGTGCCAGCACTACCCTTTGGGGGCACGAGCAGTACGTC. Its protein is CASTTLWGHEQYV.

This clone was recorded a few times. The V call is TRBV29-1, the J call TRBJ2-7, with D unclear. The DNA matches TRBJ2-5 better at its end, which makes the J call doubtful. Germline V gene sequence: CDR1 SQVTM, CDR2 ANQGSEA. The CDR3 length is 13 residues. Written as DNA, the CDR3 is TGCAGCGTTGAATTCGTAGTCCAAGAGACCCAGTACTTC. Translating it yields CSVEFVVQETQYF.

This clone was observed a few times. The chain combines TRBV5-1 with TRBJ2-5; maybe TRBD1 (6 bases). The CDR3 is 13 residues long. The germline gives CDR1 SGHRS, CDR2 YFSETQ. Trimming left V 7 bases short and J 2 bases short, with 12 bases between. CDR3: CASGMTGQETQYF. CDR3 sequence (DNA): TGCGCCAGCGGAATGACAGGTCAAGAGACCCAGTACTTC.